The 9 T cell receptor beta chains below all came from one sample that was sequenced in a study of OX40 agonist ivuxolimab in advanced cancers. Profiling relied on immunoSEQ multiplex PCR, and the TCRdb table lists in-frame clones only, not all of them. The sample has 50,000 to 60,000 clones, approximately 89% seen once; the top ten hold about 6%. Sequenced here: CD4+ or CD8+ T cells sorted from blood, sampled in a trial of the OX40 agonist ivuxolimab. The source is an adult with an advanced solid tumor such as melanoma, head and neck, liver or kidney cancer.

This CDR3 is CASSSLSGTGELFF. CDR3 DNA: TGTGCCAGCAGCTCGTTAAGCGGCACCGGGGAGCTGTTTTTT. This chain connects TRBV7-6 to TRBJ2-2; TRBD2 might be the D (5 bases). The CDR3 extends over 14 amino acids. Trimming cost V 4 bases and J 4 bases, with 10 bases left between them. CDR1 is SGHVS, CDR2 FNYEAQ, per germline. Combining the CDR3 with reference TRBV7-6 and TRBJ2-2 gives the whole variable domain GAGVSQSPRYKVTKRGQDVALRCDPISGHVSLYWYRQALGQGPEFLTYFNYEAQQDKSGLPNDRFSAERPEGSISTLTIQRTEQRDSAMYRCASSSLSGTGELFFGEGSRLTVL.

The chain joins TRBV19 to TRBJ2-1; D is uncertain. The germline V gene has CDR1 LNHDA and CDR2 SQIVND (reference sequence). The CDR3 has 14 amino acids. Trimming cost V 5 bases and J 8 bases, with 16 bases left between them. The DNA for the CDR3 is TGTGCCAGTAGTCCGAGGACCGGTGGCTATGAGCAGTTCTTC. Encoded protein: CASSPRTGGYEQFF.

V is TRBV2 and J is TRBJ2-2, with unresolved D. Germline CDR1 SNHLY, CDR2 FYNNEI. V was shortened by 10 bases and J by 4 bases, with 10 bases between the two germline ends. The CDR3 extends over 12 amino acids. The CDR3 loop is CANLGATGELFF. CDR3 DNA: TGTGCCAACCTAGGAGCCACCGGGGAGCTGTTTTTT.

The rearrangement joins TRBV29-1 to TRBJ1-1; D is possibly TRBD1 (5 bases). CDR1 SQVTM and CDR2 ANQGSEA come from the germline V gene. V shed 0 bases and J shed 4 bases, with 12 bases lying between them. The CDR3 consists of 14 residues. The CDR3 DNA reads TGCAGCGTTGAAGAGAAAGGGGTTGGCACTGAAGCTTTCTTT. Amino acids: CSVEEKGVGTEAFF.

The chain links TRBV2 to TRBJ1-2, with D possibly matching TRBD1 (5 bases). V was pared by 4 bases and J by 3 bases, with 9 bases between. The CDR3 sequence is 13 residues long. From germline, CDR1 is SNHLY and CDR2 FYNNEI. CDR3: CASSVRGDYGYTF. DNA of the CDR3: TGTGCCAGCAGTGTCCGGGGGGACTATGGCTACACCTTC. Full variable domain (outside the CDR3, taken from reference TRBV2 and TRBJ1-2): EPEVTQTPSHQVTQMGQEVILRCVPISNHLYFYWYRQILGQKVEFLVSFYNNEISEKSEIFDDQFSVERPDGSNFTLKIRSTKLEDSAMYFCASSVRGDYGYTFGSGTRLTVV.

The chain couples TRBV6-1 to TRBJ1-2; TRBD1 aligns across 9 bases. The ends lost 7 bases at V and 5 bases at J; junction bases unmatched: 8. CDR3 length equals 14 residues. In germline, CDR1 is MNHNS, CDR2 SASEGT. CDR3 loop: CASKTGTGTYGYTF. In DNA, the CDR3 is TGTGCCAGCAAAACCGGGACAGGGACGTATGGCTACACCTTC.

The J gene is TRBJ1-5, the V gene TRBV11-2; unclear D gene. V lost 0 bases and J 5 bases, leaving 8 bases between the germline ends. The CDR3 sequence is 14 residues long. Germline V gene data show CDR1 as SGHAT and CDR2 as FQNNGV. The DNA of the CDR3 is TGTGCCAGCAGCTTAGATATGTGGGATCAGCCCCAGCATTTT. Amino acid sequence: CASSLDMWDQPQHF. Using reference TRBV11-2 and TRBJ1-5 for the parts outside the CDR3, the full variable domain is EAGVAQSPRYKIIEKRQSVAFWCNPISGHATLYWYQQILGQGPKLLIQFQNNGVVDDSQLPKDRFSAERLKGVDSTLKIQPAKLEDSAVYLCASSLDMWDQPQHFGDGTRLSIL.

The chain couples TRBV28 to TRBJ2-1; the match to TRBD2 covers 8 bases. Germline V gives CDR1 MDHEN, CDR2 SYDVKM. The CDR3 runs to 16 residues. V gave up 2 bases and J gave up 8 bases; unmatched junction bases: 11. The CDR3 nucleotides read TGTGCCAGCAGTTTACCCGGGACTAGTGGAATGTATGAGCAGTTCTTC. Its translation is CASSLPGTSGMYEQFF.

J is TRBJ2-5 and V is TRBV2, with D possibly being TRBD1 (6 bases). The V gene's germline CDR1 is SNHLY and CDR2 FYNNEI. This CDR3 contains 16 residues. The V and J ends lost 4 bases and 1 base respectively, with 16 bases between them. CDR3 DNA sequence: TGTGCCAGCAGTGTGTCTAAGGGGGAGCTCCAAGAGACCCAGTACTTC. Translated: CASSVSKGELQETQYF. The whole variable domain, filled in from reference TRBV2 and TRBJ2-5, reads EPEVTQTPSHQVTQMGQEVILRCVPISNHLYFYWYRQILGQKVEFLVSFYNNEISEKSEIFDDQFSVERPDGSNFTLKIRSTKLEDSAMYFCASSVSKGELQETQYFGPGTRLLVL.